A selection of T cell receptor beta chains follows, all from one sample in a study of cytomegalovirus exposure and HLA in healthy donors. Produced via immunoSEQ multiplex PCR; TCRdb's table is partial and in-frame only. The sample contains 150,000 to 200,000 clones, less than 85% of which appear only once. Material: PBMCs. The receptors were sampled from a man between 18 and 29 years old in good health and CMV-seronegative. CDR3s include the opening cysteine and the closing phenylalanine or tryptophan. Each record gives: V gene, J gene, CDR3 protein.

TRBV7-6	-	CASSLAAGRYEQYF
TRBV6-1	TRBJ1-5	CASDLGQFNQPQHF
TRBV5-6	TRBJ1-5	CASSRGSDSQPQHF
TRBV25-1	TRBJ2-5	CASSDPSTGQETQYF
TRBV7-3	TRBJ1-6	CASSLSPGQYSPLHF
TRBV19	TRBJ1-2	CASSMRQIYGYTF
TRBV6-1	TRBJ1-1	CASSATGEFTEAFF
TRBV28	TRBJ2-5	CASSYRQGRQETQYF
TRBV5-1	TRBJ1-2	CASSWTGGSDYGYTF
TRBV7-8	TRBJ2-7	CASSLVVSTGKYEQYF
TRBV4-1	TRBJ2-7	CASSQDPREPEDYEQYF
TRBV5-1	TRBJ2-7	CASSWGTGVSHEQYF
TRBV28	TRBJ1-6	CASSQRPSLHF
TRBV19	TRBJ1-1	CASSVAGGNMNTEAFF
TRBV4-3	TRBJ1-2	CASSPGQGAGGYTF
TRBV6-5	TRBJ2-7	CASSRDLGLLYEQYF
TRBV7-6	TRBJ2-2	CASSLGAGDTGELFF
TRBV6-6	TRBJ2-5	CASSYSPGLETQYF
TRBV9	TRBJ1-2	CASSERDRVGYGYTF
TRBV19	TRBJ1-5	CASNSGGAGQPQHF
TRBV13	TRBJ2-2	CASSSLTGEAGELFF
TRBV5-1	-	CASSHGQGALHYEQYF
TRBV9	TRBJ2-3	CASSARLAGSTDTQYF
TRBV28	TRBJ1-1	CASSLLTGFKAFF
TRBV11-3	TRBJ2-7	CASSFDRRSYEQYF
TRBV19	TRBJ1-2	CASSIGPWSQANYGYTF
TRBV5-6	TRBJ2-1	CASSLIGLPGDEQFF
TRBV28	TRBJ1-5	CASSLSGPGQPQHF
TRBV20-1	TRBJ1-2	CSAFKTDLLF
TRBV7-2	TRBJ2-1	CASSLEGWRGTYNEQFF
TRBV7-3	TRBJ2-7	CASSFMARASGSYEQYF
TRBV5-1	TRBJ2-5	CASSWGGDPGETQYF
TRBV18	TRBJ1-2	CASSPVSTGGSIYTF
TRBV6-6	TRBJ2-2	CASSWTERTGELFF
TRBV7-9	TRBJ2-1	CSGGQGQREQFF
TRBV18	TRBJ2-7	CASSRGLGYEQYF
TRBV5-4	TRBJ2-7	CASSLGPAGVSEQYF
TRBV27	TRBJ2-7	CASSSRQGNYEQYF
TRBV5-1	TRBJ2-3	CASSLDSGSTDTQYF
TRBV9	TRBJ2-3	CASSAPAGSTDTQYF
TRBV6-5	TRBJ1-2	CASSGGAGDGYTF
TRBV5-4	TRBJ2-5	CASSILPGRNEETQYF
TRBV6-4	TRBJ2-3	CASSARISDTQYF
TRBV29-1	TRBJ2-7	CSVKDRGGTYEQYF
TRBV29-1	TRBJ2-2	CSVEGGRLDGRTGELFF
TRBV28	TRBJ2-2	CASSYKGSTGELFF
TRBV4-1	TRBJ2-3	CASRGDGFTSTDTQYF
TRBV18	TRBJ2-7	CASSETTTLTYEQYF
TRBV6-5	TRBJ2-7	CASSTAGFPYEQYF
TRBV10-3	TRBJ1-2	CAISERGNYGYTF
TRBV5-5	TRBJ1-6	CASSPGSHQFPLHF
TRBV28	TRBJ2-4	CASTPTELAKNIQYF
TRBV5-6	TRBJ2-7	CASSTDGAAPTGSEQYF
TRBV6-1	TRBJ2-3	CASSDLAGGFTDTQYF